This T cell receptor beta chain appears in the sequencing data of a study of Tregs in tolerant kidney transplant recipients. The protocol was immunoSEQ multiplex PCR, while the TCRdb copy is restricted to in-frame clones and leaves out a portion. There are approximately 67,000 clones in the sample; roughly 92% occur only once, and roughly 9.8% lies in the top ten. Trimming removed 2 bases at V and 4 bases at J, with 9 bases between. Germline-derived CDR1 and CDR2 are SGHTA and FQGNSA. This CDR3 has 14 residues. This TCR was recovered from a human donor who received a combined kidney and bone marrow transplant. The chain employs TRBV7-2 and TRBJ1-5; no firm D call. Source: CD8+ T cells from blood, taken before the transplant. CDR3 region: CASSLLAGNQPQHF. CDR3 DNA sequence: TGTGCCAGCAGCTTATTAGCCGGGAATCAGCCCCAGCATTTT.